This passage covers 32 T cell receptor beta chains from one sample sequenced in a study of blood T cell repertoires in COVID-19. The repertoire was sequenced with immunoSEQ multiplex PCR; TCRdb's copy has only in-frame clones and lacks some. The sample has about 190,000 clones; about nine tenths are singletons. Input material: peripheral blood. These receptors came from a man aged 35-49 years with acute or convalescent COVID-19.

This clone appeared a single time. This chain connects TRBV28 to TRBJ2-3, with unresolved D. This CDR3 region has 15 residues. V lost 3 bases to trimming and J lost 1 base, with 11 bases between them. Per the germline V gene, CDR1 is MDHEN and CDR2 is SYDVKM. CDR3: CASSFSSVGTDTQYF. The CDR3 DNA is TGTGCCAGCAGTTTTAGTTCGGTGGGCACAGATACGCAGTATTTT.

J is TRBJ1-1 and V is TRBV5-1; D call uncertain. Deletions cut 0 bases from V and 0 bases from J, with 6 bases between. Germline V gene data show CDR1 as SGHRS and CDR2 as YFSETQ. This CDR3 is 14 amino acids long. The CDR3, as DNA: TGCGCCAGCAGCTTGGGGGAGATGAACACTGAAGCTTTCTTT. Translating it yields CASSLGEMNTEAFF.

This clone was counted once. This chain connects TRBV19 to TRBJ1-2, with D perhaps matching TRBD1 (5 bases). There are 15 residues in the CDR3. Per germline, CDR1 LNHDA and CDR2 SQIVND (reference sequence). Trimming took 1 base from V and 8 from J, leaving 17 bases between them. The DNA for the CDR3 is TGTGCCAGTAGTATAGGGACGTTGACAGATCGCGGCTACACCTTC. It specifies CASSIGTLTDRGYTF.

CDR3 coding DNA: TGTGCCAGTAGTCCGGGGACCGGGGAGCTGTTTTTT. It translates to CASSPGTGELFF. The chain joins TRBV19 to TRBJ2-2; perhaps TRBD2 as D (5 bases). Germline loops: CDR1 LNHDA, CDR2 SQIVND (reference sequence). V lost 5 bases and J 5 bases, leaving 6 bases between the germline ends. This CDR3 has 12 residues.

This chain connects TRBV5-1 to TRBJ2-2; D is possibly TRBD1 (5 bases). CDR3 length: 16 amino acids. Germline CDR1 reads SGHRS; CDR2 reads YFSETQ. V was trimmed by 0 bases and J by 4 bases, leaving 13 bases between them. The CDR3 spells CASSLAADTVTGELFF. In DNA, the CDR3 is TGCGCCAGCAGCTTGGCCGCGGACACCGTCACCGGGGAGCTGTTTTTT.

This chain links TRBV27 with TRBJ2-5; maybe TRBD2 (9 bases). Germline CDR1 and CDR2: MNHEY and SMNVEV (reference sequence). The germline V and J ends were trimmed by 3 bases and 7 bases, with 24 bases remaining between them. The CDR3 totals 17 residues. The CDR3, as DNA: TGTGCCAGCAGTTTCGCGGGGGGGCAGGGGGCGCGGGGGACCCAGTACTTC. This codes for CASSFAGGQGARGTQYF.

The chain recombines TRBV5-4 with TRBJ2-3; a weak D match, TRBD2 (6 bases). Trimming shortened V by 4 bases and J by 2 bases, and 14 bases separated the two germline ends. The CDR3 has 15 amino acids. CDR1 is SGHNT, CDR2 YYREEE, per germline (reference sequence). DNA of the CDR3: TGTGCCAGCAGCGGGGGACTCCACCCCACAGATACGCAGTATTTT. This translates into CASSGGLHPTDTQYF.

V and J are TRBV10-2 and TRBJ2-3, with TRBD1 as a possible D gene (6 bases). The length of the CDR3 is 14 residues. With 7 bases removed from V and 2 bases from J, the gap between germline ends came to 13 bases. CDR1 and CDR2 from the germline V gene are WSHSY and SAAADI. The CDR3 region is CASTSGHFTDTQYF. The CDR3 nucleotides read TGCGCCAGCACGTCGGGACACTTCACAGATACGCAGTATTTT.

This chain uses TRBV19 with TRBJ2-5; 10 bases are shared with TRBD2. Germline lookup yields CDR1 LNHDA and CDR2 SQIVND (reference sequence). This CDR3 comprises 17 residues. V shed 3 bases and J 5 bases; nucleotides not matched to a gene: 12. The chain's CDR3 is CASSMMIAGGQRETQYF. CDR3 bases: TGTGCCAGTAGTATGATGATAGCGGGGGGACAACGGGAGACCCAGTACTTC.

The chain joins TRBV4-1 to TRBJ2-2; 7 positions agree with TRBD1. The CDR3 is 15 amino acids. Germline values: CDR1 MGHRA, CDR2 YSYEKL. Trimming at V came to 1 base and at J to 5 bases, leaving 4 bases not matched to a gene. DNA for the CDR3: TGCGCCAGCAGCCAAGGATCCAGGGGGACCGGGGAGCTGTTTTTT. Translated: CASSQGSRGTGELFF.

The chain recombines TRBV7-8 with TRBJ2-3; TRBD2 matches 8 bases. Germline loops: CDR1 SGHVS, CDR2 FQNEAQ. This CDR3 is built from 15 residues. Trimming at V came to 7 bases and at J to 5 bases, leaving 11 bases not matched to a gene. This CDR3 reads CASTPPGLEKDTQYF. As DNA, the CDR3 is TGTGCCAGCACCCCCCCGGGACTAGAGAAAGATACGCAGTATTTT.

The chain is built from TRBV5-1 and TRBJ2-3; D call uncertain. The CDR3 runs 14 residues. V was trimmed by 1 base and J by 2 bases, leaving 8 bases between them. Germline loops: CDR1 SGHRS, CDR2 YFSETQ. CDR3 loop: CASSLTSFTDTQYF. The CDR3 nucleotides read TGCGCCAGCAGCTTGACCAGTTTCACAGATACGCAGTATTTT. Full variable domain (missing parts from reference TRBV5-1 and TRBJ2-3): KAGVTQTPRYLIKTRGQQVTLSCSPISGHRSVSWYQQTPGQGLQFLFEYFSETQRNKGNFPGRFSGRQFSNSRSEMNVSTLELGDSALYLCASSLTSFTDTQYFGPGTRLTVL.

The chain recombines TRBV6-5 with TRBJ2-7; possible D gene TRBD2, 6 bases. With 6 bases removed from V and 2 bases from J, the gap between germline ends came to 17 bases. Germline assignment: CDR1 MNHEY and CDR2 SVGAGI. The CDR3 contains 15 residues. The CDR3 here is CASSPGGFPPYEQYF. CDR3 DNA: TGTGCCAGCAGCCCCGGGGGTTTTCCCCCCTACGAGCAGTACTTC.

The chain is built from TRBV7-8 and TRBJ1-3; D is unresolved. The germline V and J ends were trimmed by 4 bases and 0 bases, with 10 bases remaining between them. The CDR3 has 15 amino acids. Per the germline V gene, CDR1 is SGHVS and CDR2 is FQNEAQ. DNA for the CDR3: TGTGCCAGCAGCTCCCTGTCTAACTCTGGAAACACCATATATTTT. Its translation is CASSSLSNSGNTIYF.

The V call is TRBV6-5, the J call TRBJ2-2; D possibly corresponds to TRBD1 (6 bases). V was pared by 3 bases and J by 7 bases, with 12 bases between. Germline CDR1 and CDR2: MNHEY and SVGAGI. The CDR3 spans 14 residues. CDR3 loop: CASSYNRVGGELFF. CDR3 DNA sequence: TGTGCCAGCAGTTATAACAGGGTCGGCGGGGAGCTGTTTTTT.

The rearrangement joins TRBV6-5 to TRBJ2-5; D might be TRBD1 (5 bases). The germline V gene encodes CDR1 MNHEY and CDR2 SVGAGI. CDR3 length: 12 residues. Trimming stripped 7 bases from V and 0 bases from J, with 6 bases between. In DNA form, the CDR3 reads TGTGCCAGCACAGGGTACCAAGAGACCCAGTACTTC. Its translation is CASTGYQETQYF.

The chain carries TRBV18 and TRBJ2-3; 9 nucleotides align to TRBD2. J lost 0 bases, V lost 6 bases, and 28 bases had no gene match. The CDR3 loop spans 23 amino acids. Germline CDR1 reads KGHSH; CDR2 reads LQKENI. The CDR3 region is CASSPKRATGLAPNRRSTDTQYF. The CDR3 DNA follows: TGTGCCAGCTCCCCCAAAAGGGCCACGGGACTAGCCCCCAATCGTAGGAGCACAGATACGCAGTATTTT. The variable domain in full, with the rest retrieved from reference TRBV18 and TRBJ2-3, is NAGVMQNPRHLVRRRGQEARLRCSPMKGHSHVYWYRQLPEEGLKFMVYLQKENIIDESGMPKERFSAEFPKEGPSILRIQQVVRGDSAAYFCASSPKRATGLAPNRRSTDTQYFGPGTRLTVL.

CDR3 coding DNA: TGTGCCAGCAGCAGCGGGACTTCGAATTTCGCAGATACGCAGTATTTT. Amino acid sequence: CASSSGTSNFADTQYF. The V and J genes are TRBV9 and TRBJ2-3, with 7 positions matching TRBD2. J lost 4 bases, V lost 4 bases, and 12 bases had no gene match. Germline CDR1 reads SGDLS; CDR2 reads YYNGEE. CDR3 size: 16 residues.

This CDR3 reads CASSPPGLGGDTQYF. CDR3 DNA sequence: TGTGCCAGCAGCCCTCCGGGACTAGGGGGGGATACGCAGTATTTT. J is TRBJ2-3 and V is TRBV13, with 8 bases that match TRBD2. V shed 5 bases and J 6 bases; nucleotides not matched to a gene: 10. This CDR3 has 15 residues. Germline V gene data show CDR1 as PRHDT and CDR2 as FYEKMQ (reference sequence).

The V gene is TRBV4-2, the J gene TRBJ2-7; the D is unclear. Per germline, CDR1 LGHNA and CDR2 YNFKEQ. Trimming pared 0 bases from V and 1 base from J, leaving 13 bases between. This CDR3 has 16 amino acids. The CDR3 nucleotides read TGTGCCAGCAGCCAAGAAGGTGGCAGGCCTTCCTACGAGCAGTACTTC. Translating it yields CASSQEGGRPSYEQYF.

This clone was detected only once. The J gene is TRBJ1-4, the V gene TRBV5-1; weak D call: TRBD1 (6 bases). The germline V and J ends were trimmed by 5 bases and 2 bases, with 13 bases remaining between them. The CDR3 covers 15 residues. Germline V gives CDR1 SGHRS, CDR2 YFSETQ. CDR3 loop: CASSPTGVTNEKLFF. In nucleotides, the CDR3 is TGCGCCAGCAGTCCGACAGGTGTTACTAATGAAAAACTGTTTTTT.

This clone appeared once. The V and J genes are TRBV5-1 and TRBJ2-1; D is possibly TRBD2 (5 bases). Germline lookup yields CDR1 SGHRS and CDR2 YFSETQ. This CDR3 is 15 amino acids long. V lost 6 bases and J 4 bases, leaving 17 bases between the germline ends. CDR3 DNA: TGCGCCAGCAACCCCGAGGCGGGTGGTTACAATGAGCAGTTCTTC. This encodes CASNPEAGGYNEQFF.

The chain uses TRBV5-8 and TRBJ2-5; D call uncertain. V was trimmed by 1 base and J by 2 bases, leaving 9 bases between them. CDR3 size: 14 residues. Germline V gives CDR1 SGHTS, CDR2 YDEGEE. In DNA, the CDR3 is TGTGCCAGCAGCTTGATCCCCCCGCAAGAGACCCAGTACTTC. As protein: CASSLIPPQETQYF.

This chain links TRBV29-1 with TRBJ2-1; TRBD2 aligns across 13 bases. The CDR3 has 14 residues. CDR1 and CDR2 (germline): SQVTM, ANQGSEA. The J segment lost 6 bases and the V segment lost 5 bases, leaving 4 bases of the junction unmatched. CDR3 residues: CSVQTSGGANEQFF. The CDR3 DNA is TGCAGCGTTCAAACTAGCGGGGGGGCCAATGAGCAGTTCTTC.

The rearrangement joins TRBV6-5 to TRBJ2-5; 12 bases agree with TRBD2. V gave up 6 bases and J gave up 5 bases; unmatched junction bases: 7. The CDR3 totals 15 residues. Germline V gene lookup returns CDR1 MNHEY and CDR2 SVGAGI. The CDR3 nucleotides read TGTGCCAGCAGGCGAGGGACTAGCGGGTGGGAGACCCAGTACTTC. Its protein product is CASRRGTSGWETQYF.

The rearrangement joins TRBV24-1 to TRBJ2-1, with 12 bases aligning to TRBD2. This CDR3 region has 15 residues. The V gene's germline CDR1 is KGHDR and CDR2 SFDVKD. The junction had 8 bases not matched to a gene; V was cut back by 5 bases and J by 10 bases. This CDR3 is CATSVTSGGTGEQFF. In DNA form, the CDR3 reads TGTGCCACCAGTGTAACTAGCGGGGGGACGGGGGAGCAGTTCTTC.

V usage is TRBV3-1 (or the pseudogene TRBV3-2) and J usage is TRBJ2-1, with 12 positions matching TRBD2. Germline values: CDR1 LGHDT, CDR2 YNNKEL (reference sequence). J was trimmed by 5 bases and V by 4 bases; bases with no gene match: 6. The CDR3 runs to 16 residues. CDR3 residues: CASSRRLAGDHNEQFF. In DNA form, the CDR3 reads TGTGCCAGCAGCCGTCGACTAGCGGGGGACCACAATGAGCAGTTCTTC.

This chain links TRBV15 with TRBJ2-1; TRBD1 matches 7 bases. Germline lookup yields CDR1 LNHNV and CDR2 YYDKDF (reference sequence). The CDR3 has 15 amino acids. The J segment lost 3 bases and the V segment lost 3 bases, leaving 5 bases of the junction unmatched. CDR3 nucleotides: TGTGCCACCAGCAGGCCGGGACAGTTCTACAATGAGCAGTTCTTC. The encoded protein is CATSRPGQFYNEQFF. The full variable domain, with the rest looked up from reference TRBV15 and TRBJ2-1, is DAMVIQNPRYQVTQFGKPVTLSCSQTLNHNVMYWYQQKSSQAPKLLFHYYDKDFNNEADTPDNFQSRRPNTSFCFLDIRSPGLGDTAMYLCATSRPGQFYNEQFFGPGTRLTVL.

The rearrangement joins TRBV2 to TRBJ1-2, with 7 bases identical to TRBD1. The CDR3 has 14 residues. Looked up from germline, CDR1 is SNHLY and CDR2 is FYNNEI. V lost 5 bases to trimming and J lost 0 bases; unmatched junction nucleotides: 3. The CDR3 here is CASSPRGSNYGYTF. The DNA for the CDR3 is TGTGCCAGCAGTCCCAGGGGGTCTAACTATGGCTACACCTTC.

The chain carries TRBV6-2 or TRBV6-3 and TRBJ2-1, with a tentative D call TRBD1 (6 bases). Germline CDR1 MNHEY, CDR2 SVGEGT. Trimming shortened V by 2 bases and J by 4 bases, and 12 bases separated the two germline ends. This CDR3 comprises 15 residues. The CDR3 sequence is CASSYAATGYNEQFF. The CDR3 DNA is TGTGCCAGCAGTTACGCAGCGACAGGATACAATGAGCAGTTCTTC.

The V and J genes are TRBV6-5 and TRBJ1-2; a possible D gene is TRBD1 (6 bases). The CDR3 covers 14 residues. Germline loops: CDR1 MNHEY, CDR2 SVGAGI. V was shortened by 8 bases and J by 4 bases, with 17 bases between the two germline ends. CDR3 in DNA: TGTGCCAGCTCATCCGACAGGACCGTCTATGGCTACACCTTC. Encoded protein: CASSSDRTVYGYTF.

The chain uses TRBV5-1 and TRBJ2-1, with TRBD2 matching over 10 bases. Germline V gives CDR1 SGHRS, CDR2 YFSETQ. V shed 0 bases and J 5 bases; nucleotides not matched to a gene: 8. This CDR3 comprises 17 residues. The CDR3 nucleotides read TGCGCCAGCAGCTTGGCCCTTGGAAGCGGGGGGGACAATGAGCAGTTCTTC. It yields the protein CASSLALGSGGDNEQFF.